The 22 T cell receptor beta chains below come from one sample, sequenced in a study of shared clonotypes between healthy human individuals. Produced via immunoSEQ multiplex PCR; TCRdb's table is partial and in-frame only. The data show fewer than 700,000 clones, roughly 95% seen once. Naivety among CD8 cells was defined by CD45RO negativity and positive CCR7 selection, thereby excluding terminally differentiated effector memory CD45RA+ cells. Sequencing used naive CD8+ T cells sorted from blood. All receptors come from a young woman in good health.

The chain couples TRBV5-4 to TRBJ1-3; 9 bases fit TRBD1. V lost 4 bases, J lost 2 bases, and 10 bases stayed unmatched. Per germline, CDR1 SGHNT and CDR2 YYREEE (reference sequence). CDR3 length: 17 residues. CDR3 protein: CASSRTGESWAGNTIYF. The CDR3 DNA reads as TGTGCCAGCAGCCGGACAGGGGAGTCGTGGGCTGGAAACACCATATATTTT.

The chain recombines TRBV5-6 with TRBJ2-2, with D hard to call. The ends were cut back, 2 bases at V and 6 bases at J, with 17 bases in the middle. CDR1 is SGHDT and CDR2 is YYEEEE in the germline V gene. The CDR3 is made up of 16 amino acids. CDR3 region: CASSFGLTERAGELFF. CDR3 DNA sequence: TGTGCCAGCAGCTTTGGTCTCACAGAACGAGCCGGGGAGCTGTTTTTT.

V usage is TRBV9 and J usage is TRBJ2-7; the match to TRBD2 covers 13 bases. Germline assignment: CDR1 SGDLS and CDR2 YYNGEE. The CDR3 contains 16 residues. Unmatched junction bases numbered 3, after V lost 0 bases and J lost 3 bases. The CDR3 DNA follows: TGTGCCAGCAGCGTAGCACTAGCGGGAGGGCACTACGAGCAGTACTTC. This sequence encodes CASSVALAGGHYEQYF.

The J gene is TRBJ1-1, the V gene TRBV5-6; D gene uncertain. CDR3 length: 15 amino acids. Trimming pared 2 bases from V and 7 bases from J, leaving 18 bases between. CDR1 is SGHDT, CDR2 YYEEEE, per germline. The CDR3 spells CASSLSSSLALEAFF. CDR3 sequence (DNA): TGTGCCAGCAGCTTAAGTTCGTCGTTGGCACTTGAAGCTTTCTTT.

Written as DNA, the CDR3 is TGTGCCACCAGCAGAGATCCGTCAGGCTATAGCAATCAGCCCCAGCATTTT. Translated, it gives CATSRDPSGYSNQPQHF. The chain couples TRBV15 to TRBJ1-5; D not certain. The CDR3 length is 17 residues. With 0 bases removed from V and 0 bases from J, the gap between germline ends came to 12 bases. CDR1 is LNHNV and CDR2 is YYDKDF in the germline V gene (reference sequence).

As concerns this clone: One end of the junction fails to match germline, which may point to a read error. The chain combines TRBV27 with TRBJ2-7, with 8 bases aligning to TRBD1. Germline-derived CDR1 and CDR2 are MNHEY and SMNVEV (reference sequence). This CDR3 has 16 residues. Here the CDR3 reads CASNLPPGTGAYEQYF. CDR3 DNA sequence: TGTGCCAGCAATTTACCCCCCGGGACAGGCGCCTACGAGCAGTACTTC.

The rearrangement uses TRBV5-4 and TRBJ1-1, with 7 bases matching TRBD1. J was trimmed by 4 bases and V by 4 bases; bases with no gene match: 7. Germline V gives CDR1 SGHNT, CDR2 YYREEE (reference sequence). The CDR3 has 14 amino acids. CDR3 sequence reads: CASSPQGVGTEAFF. The DNA for the CDR3 is TGTGCCAGCAGCCCGCAGGGGGTAGGCACTGAAGCTTTCTTT.

This chain joins TRBV9 and TRBJ1-1; TRBD1 agrees at 7 bases. Germline assignment: CDR1 SGDLS and CDR2 YYNGEE. The V gene end was trimmed by 3 bases and the J gene end by 1 base; junction bases not matched to a gene: 6. There are 15 residues in the CDR3. The DNA of the CDR3 is TGTGCCAGCAGCGAGAGACAGGGTGGGAACACTGAAGCTTTCTTT. Amino acid sequence: CASSERQGGNTEAFF. The full variable domain, completed using reference TRBV9 and TRBJ1-1, is DSGVTQTPKHLITATGQRVTLRCSPRSGDLSVYWYQQSLDQGLQFLIQYYNGEERAKGNILERFSAQQFPDLHSELNLSSLELGDSALYFCASSERQGGNTEAFFGQGTRLTVV.

J is TRBJ2-7 and V is TRBV9; 9 bases line up with TRBD1. Germline values: CDR1 SGDLS, CDR2 YYNGEE. V lost 2 bases to trimming and J lost 3 bases; unmatched junction nucleotides: 9. CDR3 length: 16 residues. CDR3 residues: CASSVSSGQGYYEQYF. The CDR3 DNA follows: TGTGCCAGCAGCGTCTCTTCGGGACAGGGCTACTACGAGCAGTACTTC.

This clone has just one count. The chain's CDR3 is CASSLGYPGLAGIQETQYF. The CDR3 nucleotides read TGTGCCAGCAGCTTAGGGTATCCGGGACTAGCGGGAATCCAAGAGACCCAGTACTTC. The genes are TRBV7-6 and TRBJ2-5; 13 bases line up with TRBD2. The J segment lost 1 base and the V segment lost 1 base, leaving 9 bases of the junction unmatched. The CDR3 contains 19 residues. The germline CDR1 and CDR2 sequences are SGHVS and FNYEAQ. The variable domain in full, with the rest retrieved from reference TRBV7-6 and TRBJ2-5, is GAGVSQSPRYKVTKRGQDVALRCDPISGHVSLYWYRQALGQGPEFLTYFNYEAQQDKSGLPNDRFSAERPEGSISTLTIQRTEQRDSAMYRCASSLGYPGLAGIQETQYFGPGTRLLVL.

The V and J genes are TRBV30 and TRBJ2-5; no reliable D call. Trimming took off 3 bases at V and 5 bases at J, with 4 bases between the two ends. In germline, CDR1 is GTSNPN, CDR2 SVGIG (reference sequence). This CDR3 spans 10 amino acids. CDR3: CAWSLETQYF. The DNA of the CDR3 is TGTGCCTGGAGCCTGGAGACCCAGTACTTC.

The genes are TRBV5-4 and TRBJ2-1; D gene unclear. The CDR3 totals 12 residues. Germline-derived CDR1 and CDR2 are SGHNT and YYREEE (reference sequence). Trimming left V 3 bases short and J 4 bases short, with 5 bases between. CDR3: CASSSNYNEQFF. The CDR3 region has the DNA TGTGCCAGCAGCTCGAATTACAATGAGCAGTTCTTC.

The chain employs TRBV6-6 and TRBJ2-2, with D unresolved. There are 14 residues in the CDR3. With 3 bases removed from V and 4 bases from J, the gap between germline ends came to 9 bases. Germline values: CDR1 MNHNY, CDR2 SVGAGI (reference sequence). CDR3 residues: CASSYGESTGELFF. CDR3 nucleotides: TGTGCCAGCAGTTATGGGGAAAGCACCGGGGAGCTGTTTTTT.

J is TRBJ2-2 and V is TRBV28; 7 nucleotides agree with TRBD1. The CDR3 runs to 18 residues. Trimming at V came to 6 bases and at J to 0 bases, leaving 13 bases not matched to a gene. Germline values: CDR1 MDHEN, CDR2 SYDVKM. CDR3 bases: TGTGCCAGCAGGGGAACTGGGACAGTTAGCGCGAACACCGGGGAGCTGTTTTTT. This codes for CASRGTGTVSANTGELFF.

V gene TRBV30 combines with J gene TRBJ2-7; D is possibly TRBD1 (7 bases). Germline CDR1 and CDR2: GTSNPN and SVGIG (reference sequence). V lost 4 bases, J lost 6 bases, and 10 bases lay in between. The CDR3 has 11 amino acids. The CDR3 DNA reads TGTGCCTGGACAGGGGGGCTCGAGCAGTACTTC. This codes for CAWTGGLEQYF.

This sequence joins TRBV28 and TRBJ1-3; D call uncertain. The CDR3 is 16 residues long. V was pared by 1 base and J by 1 base, with 11 bases between. CDR1 is MDHEN, CDR2 SYDVKM, per germline. CDR3 in amino acids: CASSLSRTDSGNTIYF. The DNA for the CDR3 is TGTGCCAGCAGTTTATCCCGGACGGATTCTGGAAACACCATATATTTT.

The rearrangement joins TRBV14 to TRBJ2-7, with D unresolved. The germline V and J ends were trimmed by 3 bases and 3 bases, with 15 bases remaining between them. CDR1 is SGHDN and CDR2 is FVKESK in the germline V gene. The CDR3 is 15 residues long. CDR3 DNA: TGTGCCAGCAGCCAGGGGTCCAGTTTAGTCTACGAGCAGTACTTC. It yields the protein CASSQGSSLVYEQYF.

Note on this clone: The same CDR3 is also encoded by other DNA sequences in this sample. DNA of the CDR3: TGTGCCAGTAGTGCCTCAGTAAACTATGGCTACACCTTC. Residues: CASSASVNYGYTF. This chain links TRBV19 with TRBJ1-2; no clear D. CDR3 length: 13 amino acids. V was clipped by 5 bases and J by 2 bases, with 9 bases between them. Germline V gene sequence: CDR1 LNHDA, CDR2 SQIVND (reference sequence).

This chain joins TRBV7-9 and TRBJ2-7, with TRBD1 matching 7 bases. The CDR3 consists of 15 residues. Per germline, CDR1 SEHNR and CDR2 FQNEAQ (reference sequence). V lost 2 bases to trimming and J lost 4 bases; unmatched junction nucleotides: 8. CDR3 in amino acids: CASSLPGTAAYEQYF. The CDR3 DNA follows: TGTGCCAGCAGCTTACCCGGGACAGCCGCATACGAGCAGTACTTC.

This clone appeared once. The J gene is TRBJ2-1, the V gene TRBV6-5, with D tentatively TRBD1 (5 bases). The CDR3 is made up of 14 amino acids. The germline V gene has CDR1 MNHEY and CDR2 SVGAGI. Trimming removed 5 bases from V and 0 bases from J, with 8 bases in between. CDR3 region: CASSIQDSYNEQFF. CDR3 nucleotide sequence: TGTGCCAGCAGTATACAGGACTCCTACAATGAGCAGTTCTTC.

The chain uses TRBV2 and TRBJ2-7; D uncertain. This CDR3 is 12 amino acids long. Trimming took off 4 bases at V and 4 bases at J, with 8 bases between the two ends. Germline V gives CDR1 SNHLY, CDR2 FYNNEI. The CDR3 reads CASSGPLYEQYF. DNA for the CDR3: TGTGCCAGCAGTGGCCCTCTATACGAGCAGTACTTC.

CDR3 protein: CASSQGVWASGLQETQYF. CDR3 DNA: TGTGCCAGCAGCCAAGGAGTTTGGGCTAGCGGACTCCAAGAGACCCAGTACTTC. The gene calls are TRBV14 and TRBJ2-5, with TRBD2 matching 7 bases. This CDR3 is 18 amino acids long. CDR1 is SGHDN and CDR2 is FVKESK in the germline V gene. V dropped 1 base and J dropped 1; count of bases not matched to a gene: 12.